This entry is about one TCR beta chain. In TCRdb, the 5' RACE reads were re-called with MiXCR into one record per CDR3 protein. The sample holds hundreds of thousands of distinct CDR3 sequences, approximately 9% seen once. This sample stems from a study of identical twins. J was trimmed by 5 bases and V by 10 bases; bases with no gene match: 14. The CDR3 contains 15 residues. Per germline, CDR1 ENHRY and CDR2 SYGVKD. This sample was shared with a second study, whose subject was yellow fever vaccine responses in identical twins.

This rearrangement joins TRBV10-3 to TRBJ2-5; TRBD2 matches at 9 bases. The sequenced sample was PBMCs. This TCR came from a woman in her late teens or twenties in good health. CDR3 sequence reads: CATGPGLARVETQYF. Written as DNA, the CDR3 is TGTGCCACCGGACCGGGACTAGCTCGAGTTGAGACCCAGTACTTC.